This T cell receptor (beta chain) was profiled in a study of blood T cell repertoires in COVID-19. Germline CDR1 KGHSH, CDR2 LQKENI. This CDR3 spans 16 amino acids. Trimming removed 0 bases from V and 9 bases from J; junction bases left unmatched: 9. Libraries were prepared by immunoSEQ multiplex PCR; TCRdb keeps only in-frame clonotypes and omits some of them. The sample shows under 130,000 clones, roughly 89% of them seen only once. V gene TRBV18 combines with J gene TRBJ1-5; 9 bases match TRBD1. This TCR derives from a woman older than 75 in a cohort sampled during active COVID-19. The specimen sequenced was peripheral blood. The CDR3 DNA sequence: TGTGCCAGCTCACCACCTTGGACAGGGGCCTTTGGGCCCCAGCATTTT. Its translation is CASSPPWTGAFGPQHF. The full variable domain, completed using reference TRBV18 and TRBJ1-5, is NAGVMQNPRHLVRRRGQEARLRCSPMKGHSHVYWYRQLPEEGLKFMVYLQKENIIDESGMPKERFSAEFPKEGPSILRIQQVVRGDSAAYFCASSPPWTGAFGPQHFGDGTRLSIL.